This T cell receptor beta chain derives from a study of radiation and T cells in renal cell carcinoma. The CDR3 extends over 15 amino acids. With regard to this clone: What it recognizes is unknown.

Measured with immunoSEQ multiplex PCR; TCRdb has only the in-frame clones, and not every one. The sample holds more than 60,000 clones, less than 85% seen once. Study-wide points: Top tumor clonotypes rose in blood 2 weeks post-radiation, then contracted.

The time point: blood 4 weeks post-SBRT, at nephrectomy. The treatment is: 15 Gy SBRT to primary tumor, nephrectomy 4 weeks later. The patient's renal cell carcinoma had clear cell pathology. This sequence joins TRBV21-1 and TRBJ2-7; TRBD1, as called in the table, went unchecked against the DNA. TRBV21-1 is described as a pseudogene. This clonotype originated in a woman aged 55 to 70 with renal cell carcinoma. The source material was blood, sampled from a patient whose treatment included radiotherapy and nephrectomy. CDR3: CASSKKRTGPHEQYF. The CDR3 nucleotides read TGTGCCAGCAGCAAAAAGCGGACAGGGCCCCACGAGCAGTACTTC.